One sample yielded the 3 T cell receptor beta chains listed below, sequenced in a study of blood T cells in healthy people across ages. The second PCR ran 7 to 11 cycles with a sample-barcoded 5' primer and J-beta primers. TCRdb redid the calling of the 5' RACE reads with MiXCR, one entry per CDR3 protein. The sample lists approximately 1.5 million distinct CDR3 sequences, around 36% seen once, with roughly 12% in the top ten. The sample comprised blood. The receptors were sampled from a woman in her twenties or thirties in good health.

CDR3 region: CASTPTGGMGYYEQYF. The CDR3 DNA reads TGTGCCAGCACCCCTACAGGGGGCATGGGATACTACGAGCAGTACTTC. The chain couples TRBV27 to TRBJ2-7, with TRBD1 matching 9 bases. Germline assignment: CDR1 MNHEY and CDR2 SMNVEV (reference sequence). V was pared by 7 bases and J by 3 bases, with 13 bases of the junction left unmatched. The CDR3 extends over 16 amino acids.

This chain links TRBV15 with TRBJ2-4; D gene ambiguous. The DNA end favors TRBJ2-7, so the J call may be wrong. The germline CDR1 and CDR2 sequences are LNHNV and YYDKDF (reference sequence). The CDR3 sequence is 12 residues long. CDR3 coding DNA: TGTGCCACCAGCAGAGCTCCCTACGAGCAGTACTTC. Translation: CATSRAPYEQYF.

The rearrangement links TRBV6-1 to TRBJ2-3, with 8 bases lining up with TRBD2. The junction had 17 bases not matched to a gene; V was cut back by 1 base and J by 11 bases. This CDR3 is built from 17 residues. CDR1 and CDR2 (germline): MNHNS, SASEGT. The CDR3 bases are TGTGCCAGCAGTGAAGTCCCCGGGGGACTCGGGAGCGGGGGGCAGTATTTT. It is translated as CASSEVPGGLGSGGQYF.